This TCR beta chain was sequenced for a study of blood T cell repertoires in COVID-19. At the level of the study: The United States, Italy and Spain supplied acute and convalescent COVID-19 samples.

Germline CDR1 SGHTA, CDR2 FQGTGA. This CDR3 contains 15 residues. The junction had 7 bases not matched to a gene; V was cut back by 5 bases and J by 3 bases. Each participant's cohort was designated according to participant-reported clinical history. Recovery meant two consecutive negative NP/OP PCR tests, professional clearance, or resolved symptoms. Data came from immunoSEQ multiplex PCR; TCRdb stores just in-frame clones and leaves some out. The table shows over 250,000 clones, with about nine tenths occurring only once. In its sample, this clone was seen once. The sample comprised PBMCs or T cells enriched from blood (not recorded which). The chain employs TRBV7-3 and TRBJ2-1, with TRBD2 matching 7 bases. This receptor was identified in a woman between 50 and 59 years old who had recovered from COVID-19. The CDR3 bases are TGTGCCAGCAGCCAAACGTCTAGCGGCTACAATGAGCAGTTCTTC. This codes for CASSQTSSGYNEQFF.